The following is a TCR beta chain sequence with its context. The antigen remains unidentified. The data belong to a study of blood T cells in healthy people across ages. Per germline, CDR1 SGHTA and CDR2 FQGNSA. There are 16 residues in the CDR3. Trimming removed 3 bases from V and 0 bases from J, with 11 bases in between. The study, taken as a whole, reports: There was a strong correlation between TCR beta diversity and naive T cell percentage.

The authors ran a second PCR of about 6 to 11 cycles using a sample-barcoded 5' primer and a J-beta primer mix. TCRdb redid the calling of the 5' RACE reads with MiXCR, one entry per CDR3 protein. The table shows around 1,500,000 distinct CDR3 sequences, with 40% to 50% occurring only once. The sequence was obtained from a young woman in good health. The J gene is TRBJ2-2, the V gene TRBV7-2; D is undetermined. Material: blood. CDR3 sequence (DNA): TGTGCCAGCAGCTTTGGTCCTATGGCGAACACCGGGGAGCTGTTTTTT. Residues: CASSFGPMANTGELFF.